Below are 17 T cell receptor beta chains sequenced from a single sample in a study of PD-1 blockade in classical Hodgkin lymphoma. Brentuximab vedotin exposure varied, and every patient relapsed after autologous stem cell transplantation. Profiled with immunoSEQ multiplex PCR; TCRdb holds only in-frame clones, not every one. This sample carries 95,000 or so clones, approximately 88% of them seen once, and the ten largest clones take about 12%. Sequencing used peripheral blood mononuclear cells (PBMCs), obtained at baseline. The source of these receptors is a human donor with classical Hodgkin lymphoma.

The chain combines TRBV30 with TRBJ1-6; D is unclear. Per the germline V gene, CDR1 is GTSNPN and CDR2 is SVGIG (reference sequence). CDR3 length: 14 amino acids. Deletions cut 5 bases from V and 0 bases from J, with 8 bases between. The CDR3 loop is CAWSRSSYNSPLHF. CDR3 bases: TGTGCCTGGTCGAGGAGCTCCTATAATTCACCCCTCCACTTT.

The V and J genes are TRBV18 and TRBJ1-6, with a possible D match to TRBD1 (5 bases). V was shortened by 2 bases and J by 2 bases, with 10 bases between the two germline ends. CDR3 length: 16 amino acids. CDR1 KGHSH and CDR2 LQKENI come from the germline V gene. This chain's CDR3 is CASSPEGRAYNSPLHF. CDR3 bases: TGTGCCAGCTCACCAGAGGGGAGAGCCTATAATTCACCCCTCCACTTT. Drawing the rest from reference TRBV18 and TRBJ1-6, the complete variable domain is NAGVMQNPRHLVRRRGQEARLRCSPMKGHSHVYWYRQLPEEGLKFMVYLQKENIIDESGMPKERFSAEFPKEGPSILRIQQVVRGDSAAYFCASSPEGRAYNSPLHFGNGTRLTVT.

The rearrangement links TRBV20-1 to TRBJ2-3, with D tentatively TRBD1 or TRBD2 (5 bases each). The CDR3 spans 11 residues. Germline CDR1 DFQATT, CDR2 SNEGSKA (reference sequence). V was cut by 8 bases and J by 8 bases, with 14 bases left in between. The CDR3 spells CSTEWDATQYF. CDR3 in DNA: TGCAGTACCGAATGGGACGCTACGCAGTATTTT.

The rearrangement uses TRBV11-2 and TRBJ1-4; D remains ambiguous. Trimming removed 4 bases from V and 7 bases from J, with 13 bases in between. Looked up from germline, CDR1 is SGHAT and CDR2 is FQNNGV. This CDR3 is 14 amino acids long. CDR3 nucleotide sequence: TGTGCCAGCAGCTCCGACGGATGGGGTGAAAAACTGTTTTTT. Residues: CASSSDGWGEKLFF.

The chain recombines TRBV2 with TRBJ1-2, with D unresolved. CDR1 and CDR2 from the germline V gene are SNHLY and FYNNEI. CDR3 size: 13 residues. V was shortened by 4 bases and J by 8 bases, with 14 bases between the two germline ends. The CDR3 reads CASSVVGFGGYTF. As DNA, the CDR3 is TGTGCCAGCAGTGTCGTGGGTTTCGGAGGCTACACCTTC.

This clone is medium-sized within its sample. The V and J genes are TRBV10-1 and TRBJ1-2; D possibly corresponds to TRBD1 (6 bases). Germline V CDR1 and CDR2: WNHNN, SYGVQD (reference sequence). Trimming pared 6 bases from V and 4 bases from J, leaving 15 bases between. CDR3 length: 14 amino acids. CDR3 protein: CASSYRDRVYGYTF. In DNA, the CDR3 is TGCGCCAGCAGCTACAGGGATCGGGTCTATGGCTACACCTTC.

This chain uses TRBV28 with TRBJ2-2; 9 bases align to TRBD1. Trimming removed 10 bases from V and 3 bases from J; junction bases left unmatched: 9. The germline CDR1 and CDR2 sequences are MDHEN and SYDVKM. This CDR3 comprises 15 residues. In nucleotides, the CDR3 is TGTGCCACCTTTGGGACAGGGAGTCACACCGGGGAGCTGTTTTTT. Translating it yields CATFGTGSHTGELFF.

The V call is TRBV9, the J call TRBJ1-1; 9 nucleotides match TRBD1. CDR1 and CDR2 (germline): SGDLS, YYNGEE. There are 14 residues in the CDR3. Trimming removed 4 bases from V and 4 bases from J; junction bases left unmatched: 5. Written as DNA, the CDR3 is TGTGCCAGCAGCCCGGGGGACAGGGCCACTGAAGCTTTCTTT. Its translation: CASSPGDRATEAFF.

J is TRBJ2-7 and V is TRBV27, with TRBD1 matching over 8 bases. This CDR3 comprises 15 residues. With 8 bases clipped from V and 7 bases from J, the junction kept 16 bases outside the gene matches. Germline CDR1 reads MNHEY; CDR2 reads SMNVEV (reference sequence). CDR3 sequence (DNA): TGTGCCAGCCCCTCGAAGGACAGGGTATATGGGGAGCAGTACTTC. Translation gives CASPSKDRVYGEQYF.

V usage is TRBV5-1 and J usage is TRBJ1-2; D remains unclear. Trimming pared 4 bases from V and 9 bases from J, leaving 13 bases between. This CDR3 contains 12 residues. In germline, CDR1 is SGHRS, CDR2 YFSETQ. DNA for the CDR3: TGCGCCAGCAGCCCAGACCTATCTCGCTACACCTTC. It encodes CASSPDLSRYTF.

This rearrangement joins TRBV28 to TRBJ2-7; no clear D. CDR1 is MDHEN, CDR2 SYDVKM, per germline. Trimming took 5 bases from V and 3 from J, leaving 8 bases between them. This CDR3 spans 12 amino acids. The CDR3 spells CASSLENYEQYF. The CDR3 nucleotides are TGTGCCAGCAGTCTGGAAAACTACGAGCAGTACTTC.

CDR3: CASSRQGDGYTF. In nucleotides, the CDR3 is TGTGCCAGTAGTCGACAGGGAGACGGCTACACCTTC. The chain joins TRBV19 to TRBJ1-2; 7 nucleotides align to TRBD1. V dropped 5 bases and J dropped 8; count of bases not matched to a gene: 5. Per germline, CDR1 LNHDA and CDR2 SQIVND (reference sequence). CDR3 length: 12 residues.

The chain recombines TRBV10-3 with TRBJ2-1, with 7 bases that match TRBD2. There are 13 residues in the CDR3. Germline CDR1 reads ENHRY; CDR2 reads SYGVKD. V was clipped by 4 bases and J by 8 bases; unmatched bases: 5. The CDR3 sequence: CAISVGTKDEQFF. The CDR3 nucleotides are TGTGCCATCAGTGTCGGGACTAAGGATGAGCAGTTCTTC.

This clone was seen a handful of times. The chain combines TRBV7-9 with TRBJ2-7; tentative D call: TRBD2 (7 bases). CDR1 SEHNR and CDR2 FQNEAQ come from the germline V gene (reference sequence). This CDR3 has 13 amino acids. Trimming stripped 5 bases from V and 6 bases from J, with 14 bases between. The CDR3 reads CASSPHREGEQYF. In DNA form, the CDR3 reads TGTGCCAGCAGCCCCCACAGGGAGGGCGAGCAGTACTTC.

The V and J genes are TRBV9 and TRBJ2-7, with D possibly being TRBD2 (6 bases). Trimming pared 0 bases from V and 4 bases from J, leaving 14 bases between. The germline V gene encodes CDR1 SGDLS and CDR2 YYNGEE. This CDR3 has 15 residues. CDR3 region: CASSVGSGVFYEQYF. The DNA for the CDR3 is TGTGCCAGCAGCGTAGGGTCGGGAGTCTTTTACGAGCAGTACTTC. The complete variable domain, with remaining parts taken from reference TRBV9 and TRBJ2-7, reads DSGVTQTPKHLITATGQRVTLRCSPRSGDLSVYWYQQSLDQGLQFLIQYYNGEERAKGNILERFSAQQFPDLHSELNLSSLELGDSALYFCASSVGSGVFYEQYFGPGTRLTVT.

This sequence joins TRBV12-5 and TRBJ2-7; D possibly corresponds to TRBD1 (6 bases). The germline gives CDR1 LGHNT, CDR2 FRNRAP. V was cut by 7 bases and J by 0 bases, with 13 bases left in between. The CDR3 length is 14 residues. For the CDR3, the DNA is TGTGCTAGTGCCCCCCGGGACACCTCCTACGAGCAGTACTTC. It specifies CASAPRDTSYEQYF.

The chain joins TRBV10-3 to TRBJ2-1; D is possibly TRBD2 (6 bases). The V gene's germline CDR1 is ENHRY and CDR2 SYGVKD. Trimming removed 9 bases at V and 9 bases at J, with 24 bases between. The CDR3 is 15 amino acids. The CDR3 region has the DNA TGTGCCATAAGCGATGGGACTCGTTCCCCCGGTGAGCAGTTCTTC. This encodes CAISDGTRSPGEQFF.